The T cell receptor (beta chain) described here comes from a study of response to subunit inactivated influenza vaccine. The study's findings and limits: Each seasonal influenza vaccination recruits few new T cells, the authors suggested.

The table lists this clonotype with many counts. What it binds is not known. The CDR3 sequence is 14 residues long. V dropped 5 bases and J dropped 7; count of bases not matched to a gene: 8. Via MiXCR, TCRdb re-called the RT-PCR reads, giving one row per CDR3 protein. This repertoire shows 200,000 to 300,000 distinct CDR3 sequences, 9% to 15% found once; its top ten account for approximately 8.4%. Source: non-naive T cells sorted from PBMCs, taken 14 days before vaccination. The receptor comes from a man aged 45-65 years who received an inactivated influenza vaccine. The V call is TRBV12-3 or TRBV12-4, the J call TRBJ2-1; 7 nucleotides align to TRBD1. This chain's CDR3 is CASSTGTAINEQFF. CDR3 coding DNA: TGTGCCAGCAGTACCGGGACAGCCATAAATGAGCAGTTCTTC.